This TCR beta chain was identified in a study of a mutant IDH1 vaccine in newly diagnosed glioma. Looking at the study overall: Males made up approximately 62% and females roughly 38% of treated patients, whose mean age was approximately 40 years.

This clone has only one observation. Its specificity is not known. Germline V lookup: CDR1 MNHEY, CDR2 SMNVEV (reference sequence). With V trimmed by 5 bases and J by 6 bases, 7 bases remained unmatched. This CDR3 region has 14 residues. Produced via immunoSEQ multiplex PCR; TCRdb's table is partial and in-frame only. The profile shows tens of thousands of clones, 79% of them singletons. Study results and caveats: No link was apparently found between pseudoprogression and changes in top peripheral T cell clonotypes.

Regarding time point: baseline, week 1 (first vaccination visit). The sample's treatment: pre-vaccination baseline after standard-of-care therapy. Astrocytomas found in donors were new, WHO grade 3 or 4, IDH1-mutant and ATRX-lost. The receptor was isolated from a man aged 50-59 years with glioma. Specimen: PBMCs, collected from a glioma patient treated with radiotherapy, temozolomide or both. The V call is TRBV27, the J call TRBJ1-5; 7 nucleotides align to TRBD1. CDR3 sequence (DNA): TGTGCCAGCAGTCCCCGACAGGGTATTCAGCCCCAGCATTTT. Protein: CASSPRQGIQPQHF.